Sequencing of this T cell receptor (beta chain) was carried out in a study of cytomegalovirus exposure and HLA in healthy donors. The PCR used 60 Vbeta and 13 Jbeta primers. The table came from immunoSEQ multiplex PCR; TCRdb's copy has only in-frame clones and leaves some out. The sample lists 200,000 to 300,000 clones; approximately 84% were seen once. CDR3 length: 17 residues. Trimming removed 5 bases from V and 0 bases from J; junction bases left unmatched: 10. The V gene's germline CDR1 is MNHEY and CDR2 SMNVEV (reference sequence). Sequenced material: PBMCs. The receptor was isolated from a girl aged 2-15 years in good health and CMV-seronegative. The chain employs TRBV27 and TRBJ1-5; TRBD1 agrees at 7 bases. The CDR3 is CASSLTGFWASNQPQHF. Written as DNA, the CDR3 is TGTGCCAGCAGTCTGACAGGGTTTTGGGCTAGCAATCAGCCCCAGCATTTT.